This TCR beta chain was sequenced in a study of cytomegalovirus exposure and HLA in healthy donors (dated by TCRdb to 2016 to 2017). For the study in its entirety: An earlier analysis of some 600 of the donors reported approximately 280 Gb of sequence data and some 110 million unique TCR beta sequences obtained from some 170 million T cells. Using immunosequencing, the study profiled T cell repertoires from around 670 subjects and related those repertoires to cytomegalovirus serostatus. HLA typing covered class I and class II loci at four-digit resolution. An earlier analysis of nearly 600 of the donors applied high-throughput TCR beta sequencing to assess whether each TCR beta V gene segment acted as functional or pseudogenic. To predict cytomegalovirus infection status, the study combined high-throughput TCR immunosequencing, statistical association of individual TCRs with disease status, and machine learning. Alongside the repertoire data, information on donor age, sex, ethnicity and CMV serostatus was compiled. In a later analysis, previously published TCR beta repertoires from 550 to 700 donors were re-analyzed and high-resolution HLA genotyping was added so that TCR occurrence patterns could be studied. The study aimed to test whether cataloging public T cell receptors could reveal signatures of past pathogen exposure. An early release covering more than 500 HLA-typed donors comprised approximately 290 gigabases of sequencing data and approximately 80 million unique TCR sequences. The genetic ancestry cluster associated with self-reported Caucasian donors included around four fifths of the 300 to 450 genotyped donors. Among 300 to 500 genotyped donors of the cohort, an average of roughly 230,000 unique TCR beta nucleotide sequences was sequenced per donor, of which approximately 18% were non-productive. The number of donors typed differed by locus, with about 629-640 for A, B, C, DRB1 and DQB1, roughly 550 for DQA1, 606 for DPA1, and about 450 for DPB1. Along with the approximately 650-subject first cohort, a separate validation cohort of over a hundred different subjects was used. In the later analysis, no new phenotypic data were used to find candidate immune exposures; instead, reliance was placed on TCR beta sequences and their occurrence across donors. All discovery cohort repertoires had been generated on a single sequencing platform. In a later genetic analysis, genome-wide SNP genotypes for about 55% of the roughly 700 donors were used, and that subset was treated as a discovery cohort. About 5 DR-DQ haplotypes were handled as single units for association and clustering, since linkage in the cohort was strong. General findings and caveats noted by the study authors: In an earlier analysis of around 600 of the donors, most TCR beta V segments appeared in productive rearrangements about 90% or about 30% of the time, broadly matching IMGT annotations. HLA typing was unavailable for some donors at each locus, so association tests used only the typed subset. An association between a missense DCLRE1C variant and V-gene and J-gene trimming of TCR beta chains was found in a later genetic analysis and replicated in an independent cohort. A group of highly shared sequence variants was considered likely to be a technical artifact of the sequencing pipeline. The only immune exposure information available for the cohort was CMV serostatus. Across donors, most TCR sequences were observed very rarely, whereas some public TCRs were present in many individuals. Several of the top co-occurrence clusters appeared to be linked to parvovirus B19, influenza, CMV and Epstein-Barr virus, according to a later analysis. Because the 87-base-pair reads could not distinguish some IMGT-functional V segments, including TRBV6-2 and TRBV6-3, those segments were excluded. The earlier analysis of approximately 540 of the donors excluded over 15 rarely observed V segments, including chromosome 9 orphons, because counts were too low. In both the original and validation cohorts, the classifier was reported to diagnose cytomegalovirus status with high specificity and sensitivity. It was suggested by the authors that the approach could potentially be generalized to other disease states and immunological phenotypes. In a later analysis, most CMV-associated TCR beta chains were found to appear HLA-restricted, with HLA associations seemingly driven largely by CMV exposure. In a later analysis, HLA-associated TCR beta chains showed more clonal expansion and lower generation probabilities than non-associated chains that were equally common. Strong co-occurrence of HLA alleles, especially DR and DQ, made assigning TCR associations to individual alleles difficult. This cohort had only TCR beta chains sequenced, and the lack of alpha or paired-chain data limited which features could be detected. In a later analysis, the rate of TCR association differed among HLA loci, with DRB1 alleles having the most associated TCRs and HLA-C alleles having the fewest. A total of 150 to 200 TCR beta chains were listed by the study as associated with cytomegalovirus. Three of the identified cytomegalovirus-associated TCR beta chains were confirmed in vitro to be specific for cytomegalovirus antigens. Compared with the roughly 600-donor mean, donors in an Asian-associated ancestry cluster had fewer N-insertions in productive TCRs, according to a later genetic analysis. A further reported finding was that TCR beta sequences accurately predicted the HLA-A and HLA-B alleles for most subjects in the first cohort. Presence/absence analyses assumed roughly uniform sequencing depth across donors, an assumption that may not hold. At a false discovery rate of 0.05, a later analysis linked about 17,000 TCR beta sequences to specific HLA alleles. Linkage disequilibrium might explain the correlated functional status among segregating V segments, but an unknown experimental factor could not be ruled out.

The cohort was made up of 666 healthy bone marrow donors. Cohort members were all nominally healthy when sampled, although unrecorded immune exposures were likely present. CMV serostatus was recorded as positive for 250 to 300 and negative for 352 of the 666 cohort members, whereas no CMV serostatus was recorded for the donor in question. A peripheral blood sample was collected from each donor, and TCR beta sequencing was performed on peripheral blood mononuclear cells. The Qiagen DNeasy Blood Extraction Kit was used to extract genomic DNA from the blood cell samples. Regarding this clone: It lacks a known antigen. Per-base qualities were not stored, and no clone one base away is much larger.

The library relied on the immunoSEQ multiplex PCR assay. For the multiplex PCR, a mixture combining 60 forward primers for TCR Vbeta segments and 13 reverse primers for TCR Jbeta segments was used. A multiplex PCR assay on genomic DNA amplified the CDR3 region of rearranged TCR beta genes. Amplified TCR beta libraries were sequenced as 87-base-pair reads on the Illumina HiSeq System. Per the source publication's procedure: A later analysis tallied around 87 million unique TCR beta chains across the roughly 610 repertoires, and around 9.9 million of those chains were shared by two or more donors. A nearest-neighbor algorithm error-corrected the raw reads and collapsed the reads into unique sequences, merging closely related sequences to remove PCR and sequencing errors. To assign V, D and J gene segments, CDR3 sequences were aligned to IMGT reference sequences. For a sequence to be retained, a match of at least six nucleotides was required to both a V gene segment and a J gene segment. A rearrangement was called productive if the CDR3 had no stop codons and remained in frame with V and J, and every other rearrangement was called non-productive. CDR3 was defined by IMGT convention, running from the second conserved V-encoded cysteine to the conserved J-encoded phenylalanine. The earlier analysis of 587 of the donors excluded sequences that lacked an unambiguous match to a single V gene segment. An earlier analysis of roughly 590 of the donors called V segments functional above 56.7% productive rearrangements and segregating when the between-donor standard deviation exceeded 5%. A statistical classification framework was developed to diagnose cytomegalovirus status using the catalog of TCR beta chain sequences. In a later analysis, TCR nucleotide sequences were compared against IMGT/GENE-DB human TR gene sequences so that V and J genes could be assigned. The TCRdist pipeline was used in a later analysis to assign CDR3 sequences and most-parsimonious VDJ recombination scenarios. In a later analysis, each TCR beta chain was defined by its CDR3 amino acid sequence together with its V-gene family, and reads without a unique V-gene family were excluded. A later analysis removed 500 to 600 highly shared, low-generation-probability nucleotide sequences to deal with suspected cross-contamination and a sequencing artifact. In a later analysis, a clonal expansion index was calculated for each public chain from normalized within-repertoire ranks of inferred template counts. In a later analysis, generation probabilities were computed using a VDJ recombination model fitted to out-of-frame rearrangements, and the results were checked against IGoR. In a later analysis, hypergeometric tests were used to score TCR-TCR, TCR-HLA and TCR-CMV co-occurrence, with a repertoire-size bias correction applied to TCR pairs. In a later analysis, false discovery rates were estimated by permuting HLA or CMV assignments 20 times. In a later analysis, co-occurring TCRs were grouped using DBSCAN, and TCRdist sequence similarity was added for clustering within HLA-allele-positive subsets. Repertoires with fewer than 30,000 or more than 120,000 public chains, plus five repertoires with anomalous nucleotide sharing, were excluded from co-occurrence clustering. TCRdb stores this immuneACCESS table with in-frame sequences only. Part of the clones is absent; in the studies checked, under half of the shortfall reflects unresolved V genes, and no reason is known for the rest. V and J calls and clone size are given by that table; D and trimming were obtained from the DNA. This sample holds about 94,000 clones; about four fifths were observed only once. 9% to 12% of the sample is in the top ten clones.

V lost 5 bases and J lost 3 bases, and the count of bases not matched to a germline gene is 10. CDR1 and CDR2 are drawn from the germline V gene: SGHTA, FQGNSA. From its cysteine to its phenylalanine, the CDR3 spans 15 amino acids. Left in the record is the CDR3 DNA by itself, 45 bases read in frame from the first base. Sequencing was done on a sample of PBMCs. This TCR was sampled from a human donor in good health. The chain is assembled from TRBV7-2 and TRBJ2-7; 7 bases in the middle match TRBD2. The CDR3 protein sequence reads: CASSPALAGVYEQYF. The DNA sequence is given as TGTGCCAGCAGCCCCGCGCTCGCGGGGGTCTACGAGCAGTACTTC.